This T cell receptor (beta chain) was recorded in a study of blood T cells in healthy people across ages. The second PCR ran about 6 to 12 cycles with a sample-barcoded 5' primer and J-beta primers. A template-switch adaptor containing 12 random nucleotides labeled each cDNA molecule. Each sample yielded at least 3 million CDR3-containing paired-end reads. Using its own MiXCR run on the 5' RACE reads, TCRdb lists one record per CDR3 protein. The sample lists roughly 800,000 distinct CDR3 sequences; roughly 25% were seen once. This clonotype occurred a few times. The CDR3 totals 13 residues. Germline V gene lookup returns CDR1 SGDLS and CDR2 YYNGEE. V lost 1 base to trimming and J lost 8 bases, with 12 bases between them. These data were also filed under a second study, of T cells of mothers and their children.

Sequencing was done on a sample of blood. The chain recombines TRBV9 with TRBJ1-2; D possibly corresponds to TRBD1 (6 bases). The source of this sequence is a boy aged 5-17 years in good health. As DNA, the CDR3 is TGTGCCAGCAGCGTAACCACCGGGGGCGGCTACACCTTC. Its translation: CASSVTTGGGYTF.